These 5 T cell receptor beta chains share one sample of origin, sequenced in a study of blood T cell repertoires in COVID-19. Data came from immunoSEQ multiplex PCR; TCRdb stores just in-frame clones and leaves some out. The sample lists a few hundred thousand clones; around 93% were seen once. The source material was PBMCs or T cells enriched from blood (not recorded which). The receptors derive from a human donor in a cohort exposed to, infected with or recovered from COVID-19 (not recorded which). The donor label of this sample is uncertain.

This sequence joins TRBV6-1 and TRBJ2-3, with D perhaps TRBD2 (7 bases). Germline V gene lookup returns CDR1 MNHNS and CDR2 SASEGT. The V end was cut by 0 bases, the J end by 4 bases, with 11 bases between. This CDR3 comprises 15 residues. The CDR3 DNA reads TGTGCCAGCAGTGAAGCCGGGGGGCTGTCAGATACGCAGTATTTT. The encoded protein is CASSEAGGLSDTQYF.

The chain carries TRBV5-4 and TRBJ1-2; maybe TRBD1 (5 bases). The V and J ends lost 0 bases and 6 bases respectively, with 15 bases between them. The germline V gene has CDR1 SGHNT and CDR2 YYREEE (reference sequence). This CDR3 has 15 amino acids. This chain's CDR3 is CASSLVLGGGNGYTF. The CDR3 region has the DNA TGTGCCAGCAGCTTGGTTCTCGGGGGAGGAAATGGCTACACCTTC.

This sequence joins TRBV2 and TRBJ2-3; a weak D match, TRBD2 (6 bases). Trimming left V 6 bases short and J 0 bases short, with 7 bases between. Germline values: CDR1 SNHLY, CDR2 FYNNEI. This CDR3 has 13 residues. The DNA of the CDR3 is TGTGCCAGCAGCGGGACTAGCACAGATACGCAGTATTTT. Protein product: CASSGTSTDTQYF.

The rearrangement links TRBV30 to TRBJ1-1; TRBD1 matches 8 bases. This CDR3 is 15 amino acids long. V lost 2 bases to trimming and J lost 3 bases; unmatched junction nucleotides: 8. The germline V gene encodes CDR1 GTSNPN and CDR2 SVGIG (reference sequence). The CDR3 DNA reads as TGTGCCTGGAGTACTGGACAGGGTTTGGACACTGAAGCTTTCTTT. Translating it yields CAWSTGQGLDTEAFF.

The CDR3 DNA follows: TGTGCCACCAGTGACCGCCAGGGCCTATTCTATGGCTACACCTTC. This sequence encodes CATSDRQGLFYGYTF. The chain employs TRBV24-1 and TRBJ1-2, with TRBD1 as a possible D gene (5 bases). CDR1 and CDR2 (germline): KGHDR, SFDVKD. The germline V and J ends were trimmed by 4 bases and 4 bases, with 15 bases remaining between them. CDR3 length: 15 amino acids.